This passage covers 14 T cell receptor beta chains from one sample sequenced in a study of cytomegalovirus exposure and HLA in healthy donors. The PCR had 60 Vbeta and 13 Jbeta primers. Clones were read by immunoSEQ multiplex PCR, and TCRdb kept only the in-frame ones, dropping some. This sample has about 110,000 clones, with 65% to 75% found just once. The sample consisted of PBMCs. The receptors derive from a middle-aged man in good health and CMV-seropositive.

The genes are TRBV4-1 and TRBJ1-1; no reliable D call. V was shortened by 3 bases and J by 0 bases, with 11 bases between the two germline ends. Germline loops: CDR1 MGHRA, CDR2 YSYEKL. CDR3 length equals 15 residues. The CDR3 bases are TGCGCCAGCAGCCATCCGGACGGGATGAACACTGAAGCTTTCTTT. As protein: CASSHPDGMNTEAFF.

The chain recombines TRBV2 with TRBJ2-5, with TRBD1 matching 7 bases. CDR3 size: 15 residues. Germline V lookup: CDR1 SNHLY, CDR2 FYNNEI. V shed 3 bases, J shed 1 base, and the junction held 5 bases outside the gene matches. CDR3 nucleotides: TGTGCCAGCAGTGAGGACAGGTCCTTCCAAGAGACCCAGTACTTC. Protein sequence: CASSEDRSFQETQYF. Filled out from reference TRBV2 and TRBJ2-5, the complete variable domain reads EPEVTQTPSHQVTQMGQEVILRCVPISNHLYFYWYRQILGQKVEFLVSFYNNEISEKSEIFDDQFSVERPDGSNFTLKIRSTKLEDSAMYFCASSEDRSFQETQYFGPGTRLLVL.

In this sample, this clone turned up once. The genes are TRBV27 and TRBJ2-1; D assignment may be TRBD1 or TRBD2 (9 bases each). Trimming removed 5 bases at V and 8 bases at J, with 31 bases between. Germline CDR1 MNHEY, CDR2 SMNVEV (reference sequence). This CDR3 has 19 residues. Here the CDR3 reads CASSKYGTGSGRPRDEQFF. In DNA form, the CDR3 reads TGTGCCAGCAGTAAATATGGGACAGGGAGCGGGAGGCCTCGGGATGAGCAGTTCTTC.

The chain recombines TRBV15 with TRBJ2-3, with a possible D match to TRBD2 (5 bases). Germline CDR1 is LNHNV and CDR2 is YYDKDF (reference sequence). The ends were cut back, 2 bases at V and 0 bases at J, with 9 bases in the middle. This CDR3 region has 15 residues. The CDR3 DNA follows: TGTGCCACCAGCAGAAATACGGGGAGCACAGATACGCAGTATTTT. Translating it yields CATSRNTGSTDTQYF. Full variable domain (missing parts from reference TRBV15 and TRBJ2-3): DAMVIQNPRYQVTQFGKPVTLSCSQTLNHNVMYWYQQKSSQAPKLLFHYYDKDFNNEADTPDNFQSRRPNTSFCFLDIRSPGLGDTAMYLCATSRNTGSTDTQYFGPGTRLTVL.

The rearrangement links TRBV5-6 to TRBJ2-2, with D unresolved. V was clipped by 0 bases and J by 0 bases, with 3 bases between them. Germline CDR1 reads SGHDT; CDR2 reads YYEEEE. CDR3 length equals 14 residues. The DNA for the CDR3 is TGTGCCAGCAGCTTGGCTCCGAACACCGGGGAGCTGTTTTTT. Protein: CASSLAPNTGELFF. The complete variable domain, with remaining parts taken from reference TRBV5-6 and TRBJ2-2, reads DAGVTQSPTHLIKTRGQQVTLRCSPKSGHDTVSWYQQALGQGPQFIFQYYEEEERQRGNFPDRFSGHQFPNYSSELNVNALLLGDSALYLCASSLAPNTGELFFGEGSRLTVL.

This chain uses TRBV12-5 with TRBJ1-2; the D is unclear. The germline V and J ends were trimmed by 1 base and 6 bases, with 15 bases remaining between them. CDR1 and CDR2 from the germline V gene are LGHNT and FRNRAP. The CDR3 covers 15 residues. CDR3 loop: CASGLDVNSFDGYTF. CDR3 coding DNA: TGTGCTAGTGGTTTGGACGTTAACAGTTTTGATGGCTACACCTTC.

This chain uses TRBV7-9 with TRBJ2-7; 9 nucleotides align to TRBD2. Germline-derived CDR1 and CDR2 are SEHNR and FQNEAQ (reference sequence). The V segment lost 4 bases and the J segment 4 bases; nucleotides outside the gene matches: 11. The CDR3 is 16 residues long. The CDR3 DNA follows: TGTGCCAGCAGCTCACCCATGGGACTAGCTGAGTACGAGCAGTACTTC. Encoded protein: CASSSPMGLAEYEQYF. The variable domain in full, completed from reference TRBV7-9 and TRBJ2-7, reads DTGVSQNPRHKITKRGQNVTFRCDPISEHNRLYWYRQTLGQGPEFLTYFQNEAQLEKSRLLSDRFSAERPKGSFSTLEIQRTEQGDSAMYLCASSSPMGLAEYEQYFGPGTRLTVT.

The chain links TRBV6-5 to TRBJ2-7; D is perhaps TRBD2 (5 bases). Trimming stripped 10 bases from V and 9 bases from J, with 22 bases between. Germline V CDR1 and CDR2: MNHEY, SVGAGI. The CDR3 is made up of 13 amino acids. Here the CDR3 reads CATLASPTSGQYF. CDR3 in DNA: TGTGCCACTCTAGCTTCCCCTACGAGCGGGCAGTACTTC.

The chain recombines TRBV4-3 with TRBJ2-7; maybe TRBD1 (6 bases). The V gene lost 1 base and the J gene lost 12 bases, with 22 bases spanning the gap. The germline gives CDR1 LGHNA, CDR2 YSLEER. The CDR3 runs 15 residues. This CDR3 reads CASSQAGDTGQHLYF. CDR3 nucleotides: TGCGCCAGCAGCCAAGCAGGGGATACAGGCCAACATTTGTACTTC.

This chain links TRBV19 with TRBJ1-5; no firm D call. The germline V gene has CDR1 LNHDA and CDR2 SQIVND (reference sequence). The V end was cut by 10 bases, the J end by 0 bases, with 16 bases between. This CDR3 comprises 15 residues. CDR3 sequence (DNA): TGTGCCACCACAACAACCCTTTATAGCAATCAGCCCCAGCATTTT. This sequence encodes CATTTTLYSNQPQHF.

The gene calls are TRBV7-9 and TRBJ1-4; possible D gene TRBD1, 5 bases. The V end lost 0 bases, the J end lost 8 bases, and 13 bases lay between the germline ends. Germline V lookup: CDR1 SEHNR, CDR2 FQNEAQ (reference sequence). The CDR3 covers 15 residues. The DNA of the CDR3 is TGTGCCAGCAGCTTAGCGGTAGGGGAAGGAGAAAAACTGTTTTTT. Translation: CASSLAVGEGEKLFF.

J is TRBJ2-3 and V is TRBV29-1, with D tentatively TRBD2 (6 bases). Trimming took off 7 bases at V and 4 bases at J, with 15 bases between the two ends. CDR1 is SQVTM and CDR2 is ANQGSEA in the germline V gene. The CDR3 loop spans 13 amino acids. CDR3 nucleotide sequence: TGCAGCGCCGGGAGAGACCTCGCAGATACGCAGTATTTT. Translating it yields CSAGRDLADTQYF.

CDR3 in DNA: TGTGCCAGCAGGGTCGATCCTTTGGGCGATGAGCAGTTCTTC. This translates into CASRVDPLGDEQFF. J is TRBJ2-1 and V is TRBV2; D call uncertain. Germline CDR1 is SNHLY and CDR2 is FYNNEI. The CDR3 runs to 14 residues. The V end was cut by 6 bases, the J end by 8 bases, with 17 bases between.

This clone was detected a few times. CDR3 protein: CASSFSGSGRTDTQYF. The CDR3 nucleotides read TGTGCCAGCAGTTTCAGCGGTAGCGGTCGCACAGATACGCAGTATTTT. The V call is TRBV27, the J call TRBJ2-3; tentatively, D is TRBD2 (6 bases). Germline-derived CDR1 and CDR2 are MNHEY and SMNVEV (reference sequence). V lost 3 bases and J 1 base, leaving 14 bases between the germline ends. The CDR3 sequence is 16 residues long.